This TCR beta chain was sequenced for a study of radiation and T cells in renal cell carcinoma. The overall study: Nephrectomy followed 15 Gy stereotactic body radiation by 4 weeks.

The sample's time point: baseline pretreatment blood. Treatment denoted: 15 Gy SBRT to primary tumor, nephrectomy 4 weeks later. TCRdb's table, derived via immunoSEQ multiplex PCR, lists solely in-frame clones and lacks some. The sample lists 130,000 or so clones; 70% to 90% were seen once. The specimen comprised blood, sampled from a patient whose treatment included radiotherapy and nephrectomy. This clonotype was sampled from a woman aged 50 to 60 with renal cell carcinoma.

The CDR3 DNA sequence: TGTGCCTGGAAGGGAAGCACTGAAGCTTTCTTT. This encodes CAWKGSTEAFF. V usage is TRBV30 and J usage is TRBJ1-1, with D hard to call. V shed 4 bases and J shed 4 bases, with 7 bases lying between them. Germline loops: CDR1 GTSNPN, CDR2 SVGIG (reference sequence). This CDR3 has 11 residues.